Below, one TCR beta chain is given with its context. In its sample, this clone was seen once. Its specific antigen is unknown. Base qualities were left out, and no much larger clone turns up one base away. The sample comes from a study of blood T cell repertoires in COVID-19 (TCRdb year 2020). Regarding the research as a whole: The collaborator samples originated in the United States, Italy and Spain and spanned the acute and convalescent phases of COVID-19. The material from the prospective study consisted of cDNA or gDNA derived from T cells, B-cell-depleted T cells, or PBMCs. Subjects who had been exposed to COVID-19, were actively infected with it, or had recovered from it provided the deeply sampled blood TCRbeta repertoires that made up the dataset. The repertoires were made available in a free public database intended to serve as a resource for research on the immune response to SARS-CoV-2. Samples came from the ongoing ImmuneRACE study (first 160 participants) plus 1,254 subjects from 6 global collaborators. Sample metadata almost always included a de-identified subject ID, COVID-19 status, age in years and sex. Where available, HLA class I and class II types were obtained from metadata supplied by the sample provider rather than from assay-based typing.

Participants in the prospective study were enrolled through a virtual design, were aged about 18 to 100 years, and lived in 24 United States geographic areas. To assign participants to cohorts, the prospective study relied on clinical history that participants themselves reported in a screening survey and a study questionnaire. ImmuneRACE Cohort 3 recovered participants were defined by two consecutive negative NP/OP PCR tests, healthcare professional clearance, or symptom resolution. In the prospective study, whole blood, serum and a nasopharyngeal or oropharyngeal swab were collected from each participant by mobile phlebotomists. Prospective study participants could optionally give additional blood draws and questionnaires over a roughly two-month period. Blood samples from the prospective study were shipped frozen or at room temperature prior to DNA extraction. The paper as a whole reports these results and caveats: The quantity of clinical and demographic metadata differed by source and by participant and was supplied without curation.

From the cysteine through the phenylalanine, the CDR3 covers 13 amino acids. Solely the CDR3 DNA is kept, with 39 bases framed from the first base. Sequences SGHRS (CDR1) and YFSETQ (CDR2) are obtained from the germline V gene. V is reduced by 0 bases and J by 4 bases, leaving a spacing of 6 bases between them. The immunoSEQ Assay, a bias-controlled multiplex PCR, was used to amplify TCRbeta CDR3 regions from genomic DNA. The paper's data handling went like this. The number of nucleated cells in each sample was estimated from the amplification of reference gene primers within the assay. To quantify the absolute abundance of each unique TCRbeta CDR3 rearrangement, sequence reads were collapsed and filtered. For each sample, productive Simpson clonality was calculated as the square root of Simpson's diversity index across productive rearrangements. TCRdb took this table from immuneACCESS and kept in-frame rearrangements with V and J called. Such tables lack part of the clones; where checked against another copy, unresolved V genes explain under half of the gap, and the rest is unexplained. V and J calls and clone size come straight from that table; D and trimming were deduced from the DNA. Recorded for this sample are approximately 170,000 clones; roughly 80% of them occurred a single time. The ten largest make up 4.4% of the sample.

The chain is assembled from TRBV5-1 and TRBJ2-3, with the D gene uncertain. The sequenced sample was PBMCs or T cells enriched from blood (not recorded which). The sequence was collected from a woman between 50 and 59 years old who had recovered from COVID-19. The CDR3 protein is CASSLGQSDTQYF. Here is the DNA: TGCGCCAGCAGCTTGGGCCAGTCAGATACGCAGTATTTT. With all but the CDR3 taken from the reference TRBV5-1 and TRBJ2-3 genes, the full variable domain is: KAGVTQTPRYLIKTRGQQVTLSCSPISGHRSVSWYQQTPGQGLQFLFEYFSETQRNKGNFPGRFSGRQFSNSRSEMNVSTLELGDSALYLCASSLGQSDTQYFGPGTRLTVL.